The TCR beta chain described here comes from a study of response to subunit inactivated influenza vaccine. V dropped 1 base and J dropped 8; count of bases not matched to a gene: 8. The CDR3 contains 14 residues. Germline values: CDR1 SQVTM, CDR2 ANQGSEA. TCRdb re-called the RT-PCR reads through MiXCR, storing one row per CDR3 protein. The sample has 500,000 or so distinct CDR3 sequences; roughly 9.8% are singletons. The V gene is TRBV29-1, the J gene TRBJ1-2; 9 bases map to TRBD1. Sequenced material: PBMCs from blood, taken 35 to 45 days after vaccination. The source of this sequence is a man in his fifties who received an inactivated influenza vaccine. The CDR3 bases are TGCAGCGTTGAAGTCCGGGACAGGGTGGGCGGCTACACCTTC. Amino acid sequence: CSVEVRDRVGGYTF.